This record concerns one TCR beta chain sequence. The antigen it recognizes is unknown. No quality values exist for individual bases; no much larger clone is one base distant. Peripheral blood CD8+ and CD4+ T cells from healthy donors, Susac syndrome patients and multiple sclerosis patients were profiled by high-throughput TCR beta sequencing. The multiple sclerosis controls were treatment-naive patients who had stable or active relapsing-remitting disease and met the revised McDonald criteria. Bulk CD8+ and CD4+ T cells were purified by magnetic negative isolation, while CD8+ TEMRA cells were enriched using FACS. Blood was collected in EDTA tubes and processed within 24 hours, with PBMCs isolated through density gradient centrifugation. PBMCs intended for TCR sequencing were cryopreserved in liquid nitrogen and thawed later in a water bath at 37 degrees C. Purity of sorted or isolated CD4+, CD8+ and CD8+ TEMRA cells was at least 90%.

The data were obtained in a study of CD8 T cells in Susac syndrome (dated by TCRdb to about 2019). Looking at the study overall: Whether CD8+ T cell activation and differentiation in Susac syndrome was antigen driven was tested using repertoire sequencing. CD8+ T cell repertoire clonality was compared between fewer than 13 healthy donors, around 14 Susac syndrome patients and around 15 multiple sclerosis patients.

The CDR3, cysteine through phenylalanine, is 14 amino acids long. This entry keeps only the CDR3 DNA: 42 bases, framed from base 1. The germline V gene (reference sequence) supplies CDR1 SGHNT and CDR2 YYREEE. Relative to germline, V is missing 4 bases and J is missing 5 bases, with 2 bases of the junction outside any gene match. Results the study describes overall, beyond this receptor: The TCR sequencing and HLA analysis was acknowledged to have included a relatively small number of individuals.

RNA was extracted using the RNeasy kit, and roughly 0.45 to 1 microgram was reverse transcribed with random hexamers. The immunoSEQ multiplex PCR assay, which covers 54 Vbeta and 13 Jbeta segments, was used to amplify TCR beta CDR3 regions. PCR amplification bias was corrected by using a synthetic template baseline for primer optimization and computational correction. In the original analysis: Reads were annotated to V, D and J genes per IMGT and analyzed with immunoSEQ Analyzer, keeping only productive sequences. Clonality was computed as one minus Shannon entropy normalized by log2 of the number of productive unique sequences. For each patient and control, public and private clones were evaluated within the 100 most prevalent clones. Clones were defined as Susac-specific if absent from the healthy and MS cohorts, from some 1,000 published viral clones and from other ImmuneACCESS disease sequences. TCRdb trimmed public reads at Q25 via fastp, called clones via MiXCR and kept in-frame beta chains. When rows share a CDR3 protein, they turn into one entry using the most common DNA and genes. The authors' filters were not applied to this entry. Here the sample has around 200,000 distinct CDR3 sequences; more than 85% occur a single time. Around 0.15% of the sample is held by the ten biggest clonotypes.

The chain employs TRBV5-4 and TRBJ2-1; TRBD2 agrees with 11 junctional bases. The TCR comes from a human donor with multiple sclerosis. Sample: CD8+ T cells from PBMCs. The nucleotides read TGTGCCAGCAGCGTTAGCGGGGGGGACAATGAGCAGTTCTTC. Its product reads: CASSVSGGDNEQFF. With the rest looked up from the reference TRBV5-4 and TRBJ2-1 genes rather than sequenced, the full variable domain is ETGVTQSPTHLIKTRGQQVTLRCSSQSGHNTVSWYQQALGQGPQFIFQYYREEENGRGNFPPRFSGLQFPNYSSELNVNALELDDSALYLCASSVSGGDNEQFFGPGTRLTVL.